This record concerns one T cell receptor beta chain sequence. Antigen unknown. This entry is derived from a study of CD8 T cells in ankylosing spondylitis. Study-level points and caveats: Ankylosing spondylitis blood seemed to carry a telltale TCR beta motif made of several highly homologous variants. From matched ankylosing spondylitis synovial fluid, disease-linked clones were reportedly recovered at significantly enriched levels. A subset of motif variants has previously been described in the synovial fluid and blood of reactive arthritis.

Each TCR beta library was made by quantitative 5'-RACE that incorporated molecular barcodes. One entry per CDR3 protein results from TCRdb running MiXCR on the 5' RACE reads. The sample lists 470,000 or so distinct CDR3 sequences, 20% to 30% occurring once. The source is a male donor with ankylosing spondylitis. The sequenced sample consisted of blood, either unsorted or a sorted T cell fraction (not recorded which).

CDR3 nucleotide sequence: TGTGCCAGCAGCTGGAGCTCGGGTTACGAGCAGTACTTC. Translation gives CASSWSSGYEQYF. The chain links TRBV11-2 to TRBJ2-7; no clear D gene. Germline CDR1 and CDR2: SGHAT and FQNNGV. Trimming took off 4 bases at V and 4 bases at J, with 11 bases between the two ends. This CDR3 contains 13 residues.